This T cell receptor beta chain is from a study of cytomegalovirus exposure and HLA in healthy donors. Study context: In a previous analysis, some 110 million unique TCR beta sequences were found from 150 million to 200 million T cells.

A multiplex PCR was run with 60 Vbeta primers and 13 Jbeta primers. TCRdb's table, derived via immunoSEQ multiplex PCR, lists solely in-frame clones and lacks some. The sample has some 110,000 clones, 50% to 70% seen once; the top ten hold over 8.5%. The CDR3 spans 17 residues. V dropped 5 bases and J dropped 2; count of bases not matched to a gene: 10. Germline V lookup: CDR1 LNHDA, CDR2 SQIVND (reference sequence). This clone was seen more than once but under ten times. The source of this sequence is a woman aged 40 to 50 in good health and CMV-seropositive. Sequencing was performed on PBMCs. The chain recombines TRBV19 with TRBJ1-4, with TRBD1 matching 8 bases. The CDR3 loop is CASSFQGAPLTNEKLFF. CDR3 nucleotides: TGTGCCAGTAGTTTTCAGGGGGCCCCCCTCACTAATGAAAAACTGTTTTTT.